This entry describes one T cell receptor beta chain. Its antigen is unknown. The sample is drawn from a study of T cell responses to AZD1222 COVID-19 vaccine. On the study more broadly: Second-dose schedules of about 4 or about 12 weeks were combined.

Whole-study findings and limits: In all cases, repertoires were sampled only after the peak T cell response. Baseline serostatus was positive in only a handful of AZD1222 recipients. Spike as a whole was targeted by vaccine-associated CD4 TCRs, dominant at 160-218 and 743-854.

Method: immunoSEQ multiplex PCR; TCRdb's copy keeps in-frame clones and lacks some. The sample gives 30,000 to 35,000 clones, roughly 92% of which show up once; under 60% is in the top ten. The V gene lost 6 bases and the J gene lost 0 bases, with 17 bases spanning the gap. CDR1 is MGHRA and CDR2 is YSYEKL in the germline V gene. The CDR3 extends over 17 amino acids. V gene TRBV4-1 combines with J gene TRBJ1-4; D ambiguous. The starting material was peripheral blood, obtained on day 0 of AZD1222 vaccination. The sequence was obtained from an adult in good health. The CDR3 here is CASRDPWNPATNEKLFF. The CDR3 DNA reads TGCGCCAGCAGGGACCCGTGGAACCCGGCAACTAATGAAAAACTGTTTTTT.